These 11 T cell receptor beta chains came from one sample sequenced in a study of cytomegalovirus exposure and HLA in healthy donors. It was with 60 Vbeta and 13 Jbeta primers that the PCR ran. Profiling relied on immunoSEQ multiplex PCR, and the TCRdb table lists in-frame clones only, not all of them. Here the sample spans about 130,000 clones, 65% to 80% being singletons. The specimen sequenced was PBMCs. These receptor sequences come from a man aged 40-49 years in good health and CMV-seronegative.

The chain recombines TRBV2 with TRBJ2-1, with D perhaps TRBD2 (5 bases). The germline gives CDR1 SNHLY, CDR2 FYNNEI. The V end lost 4 bases, the J end lost 9 bases, and 13 bases lay between the germline ends. The CDR3 consists of 13 residues. CDR3 DNA: TGTGCCAGCAGTGCTTCGTCCGGGGTTGAGCAGTTCTTC. This translates into CASSASSGVEQFF.

The chain uses TRBV28 and TRBJ1-1, with 7 bases that match TRBD1. V shed 4 bases, J shed 6 bases, and the junction held 8 bases outside the gene matches. This CDR3 region has 14 residues. Germline V gene sequence: CDR1 MDHEN, CDR2 SYDVKM. The CDR3 DNA reads as TGTGCCAGCAGTTGGATCACAGGGGCTTCTGAAGCTTTCTTT. As protein: CASSWITGASEAFF.

The V gene is TRBV29-1, the J gene TRBJ2-3; 9 positions agree with TRBD2. CDR3 size: 14 residues. Germline trimming cut 4 bases from V and 2 bases from J; bases unmatched to any gene: 4. The germline V gene has CDR1 SQVTM and CDR2 ANQGSEA. The CDR3 DNA follows: TGCAGCGTTGGGCCTAGCGGGATCACAGATACGCAGTATTTT. Amino acid sequence: CSVGPSGITDTQYF.

The chain combines TRBV6-6 with TRBJ1-1; D might be TRBD1 (5 bases). Per the germline V gene, CDR1 is MNHNY and CDR2 is SVGAGI (reference sequence). The CDR3 has 15 residues. V was clipped by 0 bases and J by 4 bases, with 12 bases between them. CDR3 sequence reads: CASSYSGGRTTEAFF. The CDR3 DNA sequence: TGTGCCAGCAGTTACTCGGGGGGTCGGACCACTGAAGCTTTCTTT.

CDR3: CASSRQDNEQFF. In nucleotides, the CDR3 is TGTGCCAGCAGCAGACAGGACAATGAGCAGTTCTTC. The V call is TRBV7-3, the J call TRBJ2-1, with a tentative D call TRBD1 (6 bases). Germline V gene data show CDR1 as SGHTA and CDR2 as FQGTGA. Between the trimmed V and J ends, which lost 5 bases and 5 bases, there was a span of 7 bases. This CDR3 comprises 12 residues.

In DNA, the CDR3 is TGTGCCAGCAGCGTAGGTAGTGAAAGGGGGCCCCAGCATTTT. Translating it yields CASSVGSERGPQHF. V and J are TRBV9 and TRBJ1-5, with a weak D call TRBD1 (5 bases). V was shortened by 0 bases and J by 9 bases, with 13 bases between the two germline ends. CDR3 length: 14 amino acids. CDR1 and CDR2 from the germline V gene are SGDLS and YYNGEE.

This chain uses TRBV5-6 with TRBJ2-3; the D gene is possibly TRBD1 (5 bases). The CDR3 runs to 16 residues. Germline lookup yields CDR1 SGHDT and CDR2 YYEEEE. Trimming took 0 bases from V and 0 from J, leaving 11 bases between them. The CDR3 coding sequence is TGTGCCAGCAGCTTGGCCAGGGTAGGGAGCACAGATACGCAGTATTTT. Encoded protein: CASSLARVGSTDTQYF.

The V call is TRBV9, the J call TRBJ2-7; 8 bases line up with TRBD2. The CDR3 extends over 15 amino acids. Looked up from germline, CDR1 is SGDLS and CDR2 is YYNGEE. J gave up 4 bases and V 3 bases, and 9 bases lay outside the gene matches. The CDR3, as DNA: TGTGCCAGCAGCGAGGGAGCGGGGGTGGGGTACGAGCAGTACTTC. It specifies CASSEGAGVGYEQYF.

The chain carries TRBV5-8 and TRBJ1-2, with 9 bases matching TRBD1. Trimming cost V 4 bases and J 3 bases; bases outside gene matches: 7. Germline assignment: CDR1 SGHTS and CDR2 YDEGEE. The CDR3 extends over 15 amino acids. The CDR3 DNA reads as TGTGCCAGCAGCGGCTACAGGGGGCCAGACTATGGCTACACCTTC. Protein product: CASSGYRGPDYGYTF.

V gene TRBV30 combines with J gene TRBJ2-7; D not resolved. The CDR3 has 11 residues. The ends were cut back, 2 bases at V and 3 bases at J, with 5 bases in the middle. The V gene's germline CDR1 is GTSNPN and CDR2 SVGIG (reference sequence). This CDR3 reads CAWSHSYEQYF. DNA of the CDR3: TGTGCCTGGAGTCACAGCTACGAGCAGTACTTC.

The chain links TRBV28 to TRBJ2-7, with D possibly matching TRBD2 (5 bases). V gave up 6 bases and J gave up 2 bases, with 14 bases separating them. This CDR3 spans 14 amino acids. CDR1 MDHEN and CDR2 SYDVKM come from the germline V gene. CDR3 amino acids: CASRNSASPYEQYF. The CDR3 DNA sequence: TGTGCCAGCAGAAATAGCGCCAGCCCCTACGAGCAGTACTTC.